The 20 T cell receptor beta chains given below trace back to one sample, sequenced in a study of brain T cells in children with intractable seizures. The repertoire was sequenced with immunoSEQ multiplex PCR; TCRdb's copy has only in-frame clones and lacks some. Of around 41,000 clones detected, 80% to 95% appear once; the ten largest clones hold 6.3%. The source was peripheral blood, collected at surgery. The origin of the receptors is a girl between 2 and 10 years old with tuberous sclerosis and intractable seizures.

The rearrangement uses TRBV30 and TRBJ2-5; D not certain. Germline values: CDR1 GTSNPN, CDR2 SVGIG (reference sequence). This CDR3 comprises 15 residues. V was shortened by 4 bases and J by 5 bases, with 20 bases between the two germline ends. The CDR3 protein is CAWKKSDIKTETQYF. In nucleotides, the CDR3 is TGTGCCTGGAAAAAGTCCGATATCAAGACTGAGACCCAGTACTTC.

The rearrangement uses TRBV5-6 and TRBJ1-2; 7 bases agree with TRBD1. Germline-derived CDR1 and CDR2 are SGHDT and YYEEEE. The V gene end was trimmed by 3 bases and the J gene end by 2 bases; junction bases not matched to a gene: 1. This CDR3 has 13 residues. This chain's CDR3 is CASSSTGNYGYTF. CDR3 in DNA: TGTGCCAGCAGCTCGACAGGGAACTATGGCTACACCTTC.

J is TRBJ2-3 and V is TRBV11-2; 8 nucleotides agree with TRBD2. Germline assignment: CDR1 SGHAT and CDR2 FQNNGV. The CDR3 is 17 amino acids. After removal of 3 bases from V and 2 bases from J, the junction contained 10 bases not matched to a gene. This CDR3 is CASSFPFRGGYTDTQYF. The CDR3 region has the DNA TGTGCCAGCAGCTTCCCGTTTCGCGGGGGGTACACAGATACGCAGTATTTT.

This sequence joins TRBV6-5 and TRBJ1-2; D is perhaps TRBD1 (5 bases). The CDR3 is 14 residues long. Trimming left V 8 bases short and J 0 bases short, with 13 bases between. Germline loops: CDR1 MNHEY, CDR2 SVGAGI. The CDR3, as DNA: TGTGCCAGCTTGGGGGGTCTATCTAACTATGGCTACACCTTC. Amino acid sequence: CASLGGLSNYGYTF.

The chain couples TRBV21-1 to TRBJ1-4; the table gives TRBD1 as D, unverified against the DNA. TRBV21-1 is termed a pseudogene. The CDR3 sequence is 14 residues long. DNA for the CDR3: TGTGCCAGCAGCAAAGATGGGACACATGAAAAACTGTTTTTT. Its protein product is CASSKDGTHEKLFF.

CDR3 residues: CASSWRTDHEKLFF. In DNA form, the CDR3 reads TGTGCCAGCAGCTGGCGGACGGACCATGAAAAACTGTTTTTT. The J gene is TRBJ1-4, the V gene TRBV5-6; the D is unclear. The CDR3 consists of 14 residues. Trimming removed 3 bases at V and 6 bases at J, with 12 bases between. CDR1 and CDR2 (germline): SGHDT, YYEEEE.

J is TRBJ2-1 and V is TRBV9, with 8 bases that match TRBD2. This CDR3 contains 15 residues. Trimming at V came to 4 bases and at J to 5 bases, leaving 8 bases not matched to a gene. Germline V gene lookup returns CDR1 SGDLS and CDR2 YYNGEE. CDR3 loop: CASSPRTSRNNEQFF. The CDR3 DNA reads TGTGCCAGCAGCCCCCGGACTAGCCGAAACAATGAGCAGTTCTTC.

The V gene is TRBV18, the J gene TRBJ2-5, with D possibly matching TRBD1 (5 bases). The V gene lost 0 bases and the J gene lost 5 bases, with 10 bases spanning the gap. CDR3 length equals 14 residues. Germline CDR1 is KGHSH and CDR2 is LQKENI. CDR3 sequence (DNA): TGTGCCAGCTCACCACCGGACATTAGGGAGACCCAGTACTTC. This sequence encodes CASSPPDIRETQYF.

The chain employs TRBV7-8 and TRBJ1-4; D gene ambiguous. The V end lost 5 bases, the J end lost 0 bases, and 22 bases lay between the germline ends. The CDR3 consists of 19 residues. CDR1 SGHVS and CDR2 FQNEAQ come from the germline V gene. The CDR3 bases are TGTGCCAGCAGCCCCTTCTGGGTCCCGGACGATACAACTAATGAAAAACTGTTTTTT. Its protein is CASSPFWVPDDTTNEKLFF.

The J gene is TRBJ2-7, the V gene TRBV7-9; a weak D match, TRBD1 (6 bases). The CDR3 contains 16 residues. The V gene lost 8 bases and the J gene lost 1 base, with 21 bases spanning the gap. CDR1 is SEHNR, CDR2 FQNEAQ, per germline (reference sequence). This chain's CDR3 is CASALAAEGHSYEQYV. In DNA form, the CDR3 reads TGTGCCAGCGCCCTAGCCGCAGAGGGACATTCCTACGAGCAGTACGTC.

CDR3: CASSPGDLSGNTIYF. CDR3 sequence (DNA): TGCGCCAGCAGTCCGGGAGATCTCTCTGGAAACACCATATATTTT. The chain combines TRBV5-1 with TRBJ1-3, with D uncertain. V lost 5 bases to trimming and J lost 0 bases, with 12 bases between them. CDR1 SGHRS and CDR2 YFSETQ come from the germline V gene. This CDR3 has 15 residues.

The chain recombines TRBV19 with TRBJ2-3; tentatively, D is TRBD2 (5 bases). The CDR3 runs to 14 residues. CDR1 and CDR2 (germline): LNHDA, SQIVND (reference sequence). The ends were cut back, 5 bases at V and 1 base at J, with 10 bases in the middle. The CDR3 DNA sequence: TGTGCCAGTAGTGTTACTAGTGGCACAGATACGCAGTATTTT. Translation gives CASSVTSGTDTQYF. Together with reference TRBV19 and TRBJ2-3, the CDR3 gives the full variable domain: DGGITQSPKYLFRKEGQNVTLSCEQNLNHDAMYWYRQDPGQGLRLIYYSQIVNDFQKGDIAEGYSVSREKKESFPLTVTSAQKNPTAFYLCASSVTSGTDTQYFGPGTRLTVL.

The gene calls are TRBV30 and TRBJ2-7; 9 positions match TRBD2. The germline V gene encodes CDR1 GTSNPN and CDR2 SVGIG (reference sequence). Unmatched junction bases numbered 11, after V lost 5 bases and J lost 6 bases. There are 14 residues in the CDR3. The DNA of the CDR3 is TGTGCCTGGGCGAGGCGGGGGGGCGCCGGCGAGCAGTACGTC. It yields the protein CAWARRGGAGEQYV.

As DNA, the CDR3 is TGTGCCAGCAGCCATGAAGCTTCGGGGGGCTACACCTTC. It codes for CASSHEASGGYTF. This rearrangement joins TRBV3-1 (or the pseudogene TRBV3-2) to TRBJ1-2; D gene uncertain. Per the germline V gene, CDR1 is LGHDT and CDR2 is YNNKEL (reference sequence). Deletions cut 3 bases from V and 8 bases from J, with 13 bases between. This CDR3 region has 13 residues.

The J gene is TRBJ1-2, the V gene TRBV27; 7 nucleotides match TRBD1. Unmatched junction bases numbered 7, after V lost 6 bases and J lost 3 bases. The germline gives CDR1 MNHEY, CDR2 SMNVEV (reference sequence). This CDR3 has 14 amino acids. The CDR3, as DNA: TGTGCCAGCAGCAAAGGTGGACAGGACTATGGCTACACCTTC. Protein sequence: CASSKGGQDYGYTF.

The V call is TRBV23-1, the J call TRBJ2-3; no definite D call. TRBV23-1 is an ORF for which the function is uncertain. The germline V and J ends were trimmed by 2 bases and 5 bases, with 8 bases remaining between them. This CDR3 spans 13 amino acids. The CDR3 coding sequence is TGCGCCAGCAGTCAACAGCATGGAGATACGCAGTATTTT. This translates into CASSQQHGDTQYF.

V and J are TRBV27 and TRBJ1-2; 8 bases match TRBD1. CDR3 length: 15 amino acids. V lost 4 bases and J lost 4; bases outside the gene matches: 8. Germline-derived CDR1 and CDR2 are MNHEY and SMNVEV (reference sequence). This CDR3 is CASSSRQGPAYGYTF. CDR3 nucleotide sequence: TGTGCCAGCAGTTCACGACAGGGGCCCGCCTATGGCTACACCTTC.

The CDR3 DNA reads TGTGCCAGCAGCCCACAGGGGAGGCCTAATGAAAAACTGTTTTTT. It is translated as CASSPQGRPNEKLFF. The chain carries TRBV2 and TRBJ1-4; 7 nucleotides align to TRBD1. Per germline, CDR1 SNHLY and CDR2 FYNNEI. This CDR3 region has 15 residues. The V and J ends lost 6 bases and 3 bases, in that order; junction bases with no gene match: 7.

This clone occurred once. The chain is built from TRBV7-2 and TRBJ2-3; the match to TRBD2 covers 8 bases. The V and J ends lost 4 bases and 0 bases, in that order; junction bases with no gene match: 12. This CDR3 is 18 amino acids long. The germline CDR1 and CDR2 sequences are SGHTA and FQGNSA. The CDR3 protein is CASSYMASGLSSTDTQYF. The CDR3 coding sequence is TGTGCCAGCAGCTACATGGCTAGCGGGCTGTCCAGCACAGATACGCAGTATTTT. The full variable domain, in which reference TRBV7-2 and TRBJ2-3 provide the parts outside the CDR3, is GAGVSQSPSNKVTEKGKDVELRCDPISGHTALYWYRQSLGQGLEFLIYFQGNSAPDKSGLPSDRFSAERTGGSVSTLTIQRTQQEDSAVYLCASSYMASGLSSTDTQYFGPGTRLTVL.

In DNA, the CDR3 is TGTGCCAGCAGTGAAAGGGCTAGCGGGGTCCAAGAGACCCAGTACTTC. Its protein product is CASSERASGVQETQYF. The chain recombines TRBV6-1 with TRBJ2-5; 9 bases map to TRBD2. J lost 1 base, V lost 2 bases, and 5 bases had no gene match. This CDR3 is built from 16 residues. Germline CDR1 MNHNS, CDR2 SASEGT.